Detailed here is one T cell receptor beta chain. Its target is unknown. The sample is drawn from a study of cytomegalovirus exposure and HLA in healthy donors. Looking at the study overall: Researchers previously reported finding 90 million to 120 million unique TCR beta sequences from around 200 million T cells. Study-wide findings and caveats: Reported performance of the classifier showed diagnosis of cytomegalovirus status with high specificity and sensitivity. Across donors, most TCRs were seen rarely, yet some public ones were widespread.

Use of 60 Vbeta and 13 Jbeta primers characterized the PCR. TCRdb's copy holds only in-frame clones and misses some; the assay was immunoSEQ multiplex PCR. Of 130,000 to 150,000 clones listed, 80% are singletons. The origin of this receptor is a man between 35 and 55 years old in good health and CMV-seronegative. Sample: PBMCs.

For the CDR3, the DNA is TGTGCCAGCAGGGCAGGGGTCTACGAGCAGTACTTC. It translates to CASRAGVYEQYF. This sequence joins TRBV28 and TRBJ2-7, with D tentatively TRBD1 (6 bases). Germline V gives CDR1 MDHEN, CDR2 SYDVKM. The CDR3 sequence is 12 residues long. The V end lost 6 bases, the J end lost 3 bases, and 9 bases lay between the germline ends.